The 7 T cell receptor beta chains presented below share a single source sample, sequenced in a study of blood T cells in healthy people across ages. Then a second PCR, running about 7 to 11 cycles, was carried out with a sample-barcoded 5' primer and a J-beta primer mix. TCRdb analysed the 5' RACE reads with MiXCR anew, one entry per CDR3 protein. This table holds 700,000 to 800,000 distinct CDR3 sequences, around 40% found once. Sequencing was carried out using blood. The receptors stem from a woman aged 55-70 years in good health.

The chain is built from TRBV11-2 and TRBJ2-7; D assignment may be TRBD1 or TRBD2 (5 bases each). The end of the DNA is better explained by TRBJ2-4, so the J call may be wrong. The CDR3 totals 14 residues. The V gene's germline CDR1 is SGHAT and CDR2 FQNNGV. CDR3: CASSVGGTGNIQYF. For the CDR3, the DNA is TGTGCCAGCAGCGTTGGGGGAACGGGAAACATTCAGTACTTC.

Only a few counts were recorded for this clonotype. The rearrangement joins TRBV29-1 to TRBJ2-2, with D perhaps matching TRBD2 (5 bases). V dropped 6 bases and J dropped 3 bases, with 14 bases sitting between them. The CDR3 consists of 14 residues. Looked up from germline, CDR1 is SQVTM and CDR2 is ANQGSEA. In DNA, the CDR3 is TGCAGCGTCCGGGGTAACCTGGACACCGGGGAGCTGTTTTTT. The encoded protein is CSVRGNLDTGELFF.

This clonotype was seen many times. This chain uses TRBV29-1 with TRBJ2-1; D is uncertain. Looked up from germline, CDR1 is SQVTM and CDR2 is ANQGSEA. Trimming stripped 2 bases from V and 2 bases from J, with 7 bases between. The CDR3 contains 13 residues. The CDR3 protein is CSVERGTYNEQFF. The CDR3 coding sequence is TGCAGCGTTGAACGTGGAACCTACAATGAGCAGTTCTTC.

This clonotype was counted only a few times. This sequence joins TRBV7-9 and TRBJ2-7, with 9 nucleotides matching TRBD1. Trimming at V came to 5 bases and at J to 3 bases, leaving 17 bases not matched to a gene. The CDR3 covers 18 residues. The germline CDR1 and CDR2 sequences are SEHNR and FQNEAQ (reference sequence). CDR3 sequence: CASSLTPKDRGKIYEQYF. DNA for the CDR3: TGTGCCAGCAGCCTCACACCGAAGGACAGGGGAAAAATCTACGAGCAGTACTTC.

This chain links TRBV25-1 with TRBJ1-1; D not certain. CDR1 and CDR2 (germline): MGHDK, SYGVNS. Trimming removed 0 bases from V and 6 bases from J, with 11 bases in between. This CDR3 spans 14 amino acids. CDR3 DNA sequence: TGTGCCAGCAGTGAATATCCGGGCGGCTCTGAAGCTTTCTTT. It codes for CASSEYPGGSEAFF. Full variable domain (rest looked up from reference TRBV25-1 and TRBJ1-1): EADIYQTPRYLVIGTGKKITLECSQTMGHDKMYWYQQDPGMELHLIHYSYGVNSTEKGDLSSESTVSRIRTEHFPLTLESARPSHTSQYLCASSEYPGGSEAFFGQGTRLTVV.

This clonotype was seen a few times. The DNA of the CDR3 is TGTGCCAGCAGTTACCCCCTGCGGGGGCCCGAAATAGATACGCAGTATTTT. It translates to CASSYPLRGPEIDTQYF. The chain has TRBV6-6 and TRBJ2-3, with a tentative D call TRBD2 (7 bases). Germline-derived CDR1 and CDR2 are MNHNY and SVGAGI (reference sequence). V was clipped by 2 bases and J by 5 bases, with 20 bases between them. This CDR3 comprises 17 residues.

Regarding this clonotype: A much larger clone is a single base away; this may be a read error. This chain links TRBV20-1 with TRBJ2-7; 10 nucleotides align to TRBD2. The CDR3 runs 15 residues. The V gene's germline CDR1 is DFQATT and CDR2 SNEGSKA (reference sequence). DNA for the CDR3: TGCCGTGCTAGACCCCAGCGGGAGGGCCCCTACGAGCAGTACTTC. Amino acid sequence: CRARPQREGPYEQYF.